This T cell receptor (beta chain) was retrieved from a study of blood T cell repertoires in COVID-19 (dated by TCRdb to about 2020). About the study as a whole: The collaborator samples originated in the United States, Italy and Spain and spanned the acute and convalescent phases of COVID-19. The prospective study material was composed of cDNA or gDNA derived from T cells, B-cell-depleted T cells, or PBMCs. Subjects who had been exposed to COVID-19, were actively infected with it, or had recovered from it provided the deeply sampled blood TCRbeta repertoires that made up the dataset. A freely available public database, intended as a resource for researchers studying the immune response to SARS-CoV-2, is where the repertoires were released. Samples were obtained from the ongoing ImmuneRACE study (first 160 participants) and from about 1,300 subjects provided by 6 global collaborators. The sample metadata nearly always contained a de-identified subject ID, COVID-19 status, age in years and sex. Where HLA class I and class II types were available, the types were taken from metadata supplied by the sample provider, not from assay-based typing. Beyond this particular receptor, the publication reports: Clinical and demographic metadata were provided uncurated, with the amount varying by source and participant.

Whole blood was collected in K2EDTA tubes by collaborating institutions according to the institutions' own protocols. For TCRbeta analysis, collaborators shipped samples in one of three forms: frozen whole blood, isolated PBMCs, or DNA extracted from either of those sample types. TCRbeta CDR3 regions were amplified from genomic DNA using the immunoSEQ Assay, a bias-controlled multiplex PCR. Per the authors' processing: The number of nucleated cells in each sample was estimated by amplification of reference gene primers within the assay. To quantify the absolute abundance of each unique TCRbeta CDR3 rearrangement, sequence reads were collapsed and filtered. For each sample, productive Simpson clonality was calculated as the square root of Simpson's diversity index across productive rearrangements. The clones in this table, taken by TCRdb from immuneACCESS, are in-frame only. Not every clone is retained; where verified, under half of the shortfall comes from an unresolved V gene, and the cause of the rest is unknown. V and J calls and clone size are those listed in that table; D and trimming were worked out from the DNA. The sample has about 150,000 clones on record, roughly 84% of them singletons. The ten most abundant clones make up approximately 7% of the sample.

Only one count was recorded for this clone. It lacks a known antigen. The sample holds no much larger clone one base away, and base qualities are not on file. Counted from cysteine to phenylalanine, this CDR3 has 14 amino acids. Just CDR3 DNA is preserved here, 42 bases in frame from base 1. This chain joins TRBV21-1 to TRBJ2-7; TRBD2, the table's D call, was not compared with the DNA. TRBV21-1 constitutes a pseudogene. This TCR derives from a man between 45 and 60 years old with active or convalescent COVID-19. The material sequenced was peripheral blood. CDR3 sequence: CASSKSASSYEQYF. The nucleotides are TGTGCCAGCAGCAAATCAGCTAGCTCCTACGAGCAGTACTTC.